This T cell receptor beta chain came from a study of blood T cell repertoires in COVID-19. Across the whole study: COVID-19 samples from acute and convalescent phases originated in the United States, Italy and Spain. Sources were T cells, B-cell-depleted T cells, or PBMCs; the material itself was cDNA or gDNA.

Original analysis: How many nucleated cells were present was estimated from reference gene primer amplification. Measured with immunoSEQ multiplex PCR; TCRdb has only the in-frame clones, and not every one. The V and J calls and clone size were taken over from that table, and D and trimming were inferred from the DNA. The sample has about 380,000 clones, roughly 90% seen once. The junction had 2 bases not matched to a gene; V was cut back by 7 bases and J by 2 bases. The CDR3 is made up of 14 amino acids. CDR1 ENHRY and CDR2 SYGVKD come from the germline V gene. This chain connects TRBV10-3 to TRBJ2-6; 7 bases fit TRBD1. The sequence derives from a man in his forties or fifties with acute or convalescent COVID-19. The material sequenced was peripheral blood. The CDR3 bases are TGTGCCATCAAAGACAGGGCTGGGGCCAACGTCCTGACTTTC. It yields the protein CAIKDRAGANVLTF.